This entry lists 6 T cell receptor beta chains sequenced from one sample in a study of PD-L1 blockade in urothelial cancer. Time point denoted: pretreatment peripheral blood. The method was immunoSEQ multiplex PCR; TCRdb's version includes in-frame clones alone and lacks a portion of them. Of fewer than 50,000 clones in the sample, nearly 90% are singletons; the top ten hold 20% to 25%. The sample here was PBMCs, taken around atezolizumab (anti-PD-L1) treatment. The receptors originated from a donor aged 40 or over with urothelial cancer.

This chain joins TRBV9 and TRBJ2-2, with 8 bases matching TRBD2. Trimming took 7 bases from V and 0 from J; bases not matched to a gene: 2. This CDR3 has 14 residues. Germline loops: CDR1 SGDLS, CDR2 YYNGEE. The CDR3 loop is CASRGGPNTGELFF. The CDR3 region has the DNA TGTGCCAGCCGGGGGGGGCCGAACACCGGGGAGCTGTTTTTT. The full variable domain, completed using reference TRBV9 and TRBJ2-2, is DSGVTQTPKHLITATGQRVTLRCSPRSGDLSVYWYQQSLDQGLQFLIQYYNGEERAKGNILERFSAQQFPDLHSELNLSSLELGDSALYFCASRGGPNTGELFFGEGSRLTVL.

The chain links TRBV30 to TRBJ2-3; the D is unclear. The CDR3 extends over 15 amino acids. CDR1 is GTSNPN and CDR2 is SVGIG in the germline V gene (reference sequence). V was clipped by 7 bases and J by 1 base, with 18 bases between them. The CDR3, as DNA: TGTGCCTCTGGTAATCGGCCCCGGGGCACAGATACGCAGTATTTT. This gives the protein CASGNRPRGTDTQYF.

The chain is built from TRBV7-3 and TRBJ2-3; 7 bases map to TRBD2. Germline V gene sequence: CDR1 SGHTA, CDR2 FQGTGA. The V segment lost 3 bases and the J segment 4 bases; nucleotides outside the gene matches: 4. The CDR3 loop spans 14 amino acids. CDR3 loop: CASSFAGVADTQYF. DNA for the CDR3: TGTGCCAGCAGCTTCGCGGGAGTGGCAGATACGCAGTATTTT.

The J gene is TRBJ2-7, the V gene TRBV23-1; 9 bases align to TRBD1. TRBV23-1 is identified as an open reading frame with a role that is uncertain. The ends lost 6 bases at V and 6 bases at J; junction bases unmatched: 9. The CDR3 is 14 amino acids. The CDR3 nucleotides read TGCGCCAGCAGGAAACGGGACAGGGAGAGCGAGCAGTACTTC. Its translation: CASRKRDRESEQYF.

This clone occurred a few times. The chain uses TRBV1 and TRBJ2-1; the DNA was not used to check the table's D call, TRBD2. TRBV1 is labeled a pseudogene. The CDR3 is made up of 15 amino acids. CDR3 loop: CTSSLAGSTYNEQFF. Written as DNA, the CDR3 is TGCACCAGCAGCCTAGCGGGATCAACCTACAATGAGCAGTTCTTC.

The DNA for the CDR3 is TGTGCCAGCAGCCGACAGGGGATTAATGGAAACACCATATATTTT. Its translation: CASSRQGINGNTIYF. V usage is TRBV6-5 and J usage is TRBJ1-3; TRBD1 aligns across 8 bases. The CDR3 sequence is 15 residues long. J lost 3 bases, V lost 6 bases, and 7 bases had no gene match. Germline lookup yields CDR1 MNHEY and CDR2 SVGAGI.